This TCR beta chain originates from a study of T-cell memory formation after mild COVID-19. The overall study: There were largely donor-specific TCR clusters.

Regarding this clonotype: Its antigen is currently unknown.

TCRdb itself ran the 5' RACE reads through MiXCR, one entry per CDR3 protein. The table includes about 390,000 distinct CDR3 sequences, approximately 16% detected once. Findings and caveats of the study: Pre-infection memory showed some responding clones, and this suggested that cross-reactive memory joined. Clones from the second wave (peaking day 37) had unconfirmed SARS-CoV-2 specificity.

Source material: PBMCs or a T cell subset sorted from them (not recorded which). This clonotype originated in a man younger than 30 who had mild COVID-19 (a few samples of this study predate the infection). Cell type and time point are not known.

CDR3 sequence: CASSQEPLMTSGQETQYF. CDR3 DNA sequence: TGCGCCAGCAGCCAAGAACCTCTAATGACTAGCGGCCAAGAGACCCAGTACTTC. The chain is built from TRBV4-1 and TRBJ2-5, with 9 bases that match TRBD2. V shed 0 bases, J shed 1 base, and the junction held 9 bases outside the gene matches. Germline lookup yields CDR1 MGHRA and CDR2 YSYEKL. CDR3 size: 18 residues.